This TCR beta chain was identified during a study of shared clonotypes between healthy human individuals. Overall study findings and caveats: Only blood was sampled, and tissue TCR repertoires likely differ from blood ones.

Each donor was a Caucasian adult residing in Nashville, Tennessee. Approximately 220 ng DNA, around 30,000 T cell genomes, went into each sorted-subset replicate PCR. TCRdb keeps only in-frame clones here, not all; method: immunoSEQ multiplex PCR. The sample has millions of clones; 90% to 95% are singletons. For this clone: Its antigen is not identified. Other DNA sequences of this sample code for an identical CDR3.

The CDR3 is 13 amino acids. The V gene's germline CDR1 is SNHLY and CDR2 FYNNEI. Trimming removed 4 bases from V and 2 bases from J, with 8 bases in between. The rearrangement links TRBV2 to TRBJ1-2; TRBD1 is a possible D gene (5 bases). The sample consisted of naive CD4+ T cells sorted from blood. Subset: CD45RA+ positively selected. The receptor's source is a man younger than 35 in good health. DNA of the CDR3: TGTGCCAGCAGTGCGGGGCCCAACTATGGCTACACCTTC. Translated: CASSAGPNYGYTF.